This passage covers 11 T cell receptor beta chains from one sample sequenced in a study of a mutant IDH1 vaccine in newly diagnosed glioma. Time point: baseline, week 1 (first vaccination visit). Treatment reported: pre-vaccination baseline after standard-of-care therapy. Profiled with immunoSEQ multiplex PCR; TCRdb holds only in-frame clones, not every one. Of approximately 100,000 clones in the sample, about 90% were seen once. Sequencing used PBMCs, obtained from a glioma patient treated with radiotherapy, temozolomide or both. These TCRs come from a woman in her fifties or sixties with glioma.

In its sample, this clone was seen a few times. V usage is TRBV4-1 and J usage is TRBJ1-1, with D possibly being TRBD1 (6 bases). V lost 4 bases, J lost 2 bases, and 17 bases lay in between. CDR1 is MGHRA, CDR2 YSYEKL, per germline. The length of the CDR3 is 16 residues. The CDR3 region is CASSRARGGPNTEAFF. Written as DNA, the CDR3 is TGCGCCAGCAGCCGGGCCAGGGGAGGACCCAACACTGAAGCTTTCTTT.

The chain joins TRBV28 to TRBJ2-5; no firm D call. The J call is in doubt because the DNA end fits TRBJ2-7 better. Germline CDR1 and CDR2: MDHEN and SYDVKM. CDR3 length: 12 amino acids. This CDR3 reads CASSLSSYEQYF. Here the CDR3 DNA reads TGTGCCAGCAGTCTGAGCTCCTACGAGCAGTACTTC.

The chain couples TRBV19 to TRBJ1-6; no definite D call. Germline lookup yields CDR1 LNHDA and CDR2 SQIVND (reference sequence). The CDR3 extends over 13 amino acids. The ends were cut back, 7 bases at V and 6 bases at J, with 10 bases in the middle. The chain's CDR3 is CASMARANSPLHF. As DNA, the CDR3 is TGTGCCAGTATGGCGCGGGCTAATTCACCCCTCCACTTT.

The CDR3 coding sequence is TGTGCCAGTAGTAATGGAATCAATCAGCCCCAGCATTTT. Encoded protein: CASSNGINQPQHF. The J gene is TRBJ1-5, the V gene TRBV19; no definite D call. Germline CDR1 is LNHDA and CDR2 is SQIVND (reference sequence). The CDR3 is 13 amino acids. V lost 4 bases and J lost 3, with 7 bases in between.

The genes are TRBV6-5 and TRBJ1-5; TRBD1 matches 8 bases. The V segment lost 9 bases and the J segment 4 bases; nucleotides outside the gene matches: 5. This CDR3 comprises 13 residues. The germline V gene encodes CDR1 MNHEY and CDR2 SVGAGI. The DNA for the CDR3 is TGTGCCAGTAAGGGACAGGCAAATCAGCCCCAGCATTTT. Translation gives CASKGQANQPQHF.

This sequence joins TRBV5-1 and TRBJ1-2, with 9 bases that match TRBD1. Germline V gene lookup returns CDR1 SGHRS and CDR2 YFSETQ. Germline trimming cut 5 bases from V and 7 bases from J; bases unmatched to any gene: 9. The CDR3 spans 14 residues. The CDR3 DNA sequence: TGCGCCAGCAGGACAACAGGGGGCGCCGGTGGCTACACCTTC. This encodes CASRTTGGAGGYTF.

The chain links TRBV6-6 to TRBJ1-2; D remains ambiguous. The germline V and J ends were trimmed by 2 bases and 7 bases, with 2 bases remaining between them. This CDR3 is built from 10 residues. Germline V gene sequence: CDR1 MNHNY, CDR2 SVGAGI (reference sequence). The CDR3 region has the DNA TGTGCCAGCAGTTACGGTGGCTACACCTTC. It is translated as CASSYGGYTF.

The chain has TRBV6-6 and TRBJ1-5; 10 bases are shared with TRBD1. After removal of 4 bases from V and 3 bases from J, the junction contained 3 bases not matched to a gene. This CDR3 has 15 residues. Germline CDR1 and CDR2: MNHNY and SVGAGI (reference sequence). The CDR3: CASSFGTGDNQPQHF. For the CDR3, the DNA is TGTGCCAGCAGTTTTGGGACAGGGGACAATCAGCCCCAGCATTTT.

The rearrangement uses TRBV18 and TRBJ2-7; 9 nucleotides line up with TRBD1. Looked up from germline, CDR1 is KGHSH and CDR2 is LQKENI. J gave up 4 bases and V 0 bases, and 4 bases lay outside the gene matches. This CDR3 has 15 residues. This CDR3 is CASSPPGTGTYEQYF. The DNA of the CDR3 is TGTGCCAGCTCACCACCCGGGACAGGGACTTACGAGCAGTACTTC.

As to this clone: This CDR3 is also generated by other DNA sequences in the sample. This rearrangement joins TRBV28 to TRBJ2-5; no firm D call. Germline CDR1 reads MDHEN; CDR2 reads SYDVKM. The V and J ends lost 6 bases and 2 bases respectively, with 10 bases between them. The CDR3 consists of 13 residues. The DNA for the CDR3 is TGTGCCAGCAGCCTGGGCGGACAAGAGACCCAGTACTTC. It encodes CASSLGGQETQYF. The whole variable domain, remainder taken from reference TRBV28 and TRBJ2-5, is DVKVTQSSRYLVKRTGEKVFLECVQDMDHENMFWYRQDPGLGLRLIYFSYDVKMKEKGDIPEGYSVSREKKERFSLILESASTNQTSMYLCASSLGGQETQYFGPGTRLLVL.

The chain joins TRBV6-5 to TRBJ1-1, with a possible D match to TRBD1 (5 bases). CDR1 is MNHEY, CDR2 SVGAGI, per germline. The CDR3 consists of 13 residues. The V and J ends lost 2 bases and 4 bases respectively, with 8 bases between them. The chain's CDR3 is CASSYGGLTEAFF. The DNA for the CDR3 is TGTGCCAGCAGTTACGGGGGTCTCACTGAAGCTTTCTTT.